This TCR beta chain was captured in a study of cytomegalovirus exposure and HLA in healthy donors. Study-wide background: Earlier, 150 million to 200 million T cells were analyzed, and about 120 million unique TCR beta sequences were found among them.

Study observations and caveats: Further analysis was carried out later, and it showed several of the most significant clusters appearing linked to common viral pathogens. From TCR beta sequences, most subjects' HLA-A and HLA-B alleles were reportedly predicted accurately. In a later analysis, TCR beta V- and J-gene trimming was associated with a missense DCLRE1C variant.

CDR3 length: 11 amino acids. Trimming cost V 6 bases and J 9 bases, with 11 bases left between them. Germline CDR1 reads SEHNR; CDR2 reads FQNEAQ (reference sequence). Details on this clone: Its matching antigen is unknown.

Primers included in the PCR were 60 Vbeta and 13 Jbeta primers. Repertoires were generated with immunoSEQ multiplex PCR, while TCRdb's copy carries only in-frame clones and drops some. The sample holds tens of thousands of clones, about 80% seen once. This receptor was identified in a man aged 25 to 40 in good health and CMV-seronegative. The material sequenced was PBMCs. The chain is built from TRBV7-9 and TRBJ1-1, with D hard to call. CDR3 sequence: CASRRGYKAFF. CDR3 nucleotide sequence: TGTGCCAGCAGGCGAGGCTACAAAGCTTTCTTT.